These 2 T cell receptor beta chains share one sample of origin, sequenced in a study of blood T cells in healthy people across ages. The second PCR ran about 6 to 11 cycles with a sample-barcoded 5' primer and J-beta primers. TCRdb ran MiXCR on the 5' RACE reads and lists one entry per CDR3 protein. Of some 690,000 distinct CDR3 sequences in the sample, 20% to 25% are singletons; the top ten hold less than 25%. The sample comprised blood. All receptors derive from a man in his sixties or seventies in good health.

The CDR3 nucleotides read TGTGCCAGCAGCTTAAGTACGAGGGCCAATTCACCCCTCCACTTT. This encodes CASSLSTRANSPLHF. This rearrangement joins TRBV7-9 to TRBJ1-6; D gene unclear. Between the trimmed V and J ends, which lost 2 bases and 7 bases, there was a span of 12 bases. CDR3 length equals 15 residues. Per germline, CDR1 SEHNR and CDR2 FQNEAQ (reference sequence). Looking up the rest from reference TRBV7-9 and TRBJ1-6 gives the full variable domain: DTGVSQNPRHKITKRGQNVTFRCDPISEHNRLYWYRQTLGQGPEFLTYFQNEAQLEKSRLLSDRFSAERPKGSFSTLEIQRTEQGDSAMYLCASSLSTRANSPLHFGNGTRLTVT.

This clonotype was counted a few times. The chain has TRBV29-1 and TRBJ1-2, with D unclear. This CDR3 comprises 12 residues. The V end lost 0 bases, the J end lost 7 bases, and 9 bases lay between the germline ends. Germline lookup yields CDR1 SQVTM and CDR2 ANQGSEA. The CDR3 DNA sequence: TGCAGCGTTGAAGATGCGGGCTGTGGCTACACCTTC. Its protein product is CSVEDAGCGYTF.